This T cell receptor beta chain was captured in a study of shared clonotypes between healthy human individuals. Naive CD45RA+ and memory CD45RA-negative subsets were split from CD4+ cells. CDR1 SGHAT and CDR2 FQNNGV come from the germline V gene. This CDR3 is 15 amino acids long. J was trimmed by 2 bases and V by 6 bases; bases with no gene match: 10. TCRdb keeps only in-frame clones here, not all; method: immunoSEQ multiplex PCR. The profile shows about 670,000 clones, around 72% of them singletons. Sequencing was performed on memory CD4+ T cells sorted from blood. The subset: CD45RA-negative fraction. The source of this sequence is a young woman in good health. The rearrangement joins TRBV11-2 to TRBJ2-7, with 7 positions matching TRBD1. Written as DNA, the CDR3 is TGTGCCAGCAGACTGAATTCGGGACAGACCTACGAGCAGTACTTC. Its translation: CASRLNSGQTYEQYF.